This entry lists 22 T cell receptor beta chains sequenced from one sample in a study of control samples from healthy donors and cancer patients. The assay was immunoSEQ multiplex PCR, and TCRdb's table has in-frame clones only and misses some. Of some 120,000 clones listed, 90% to 95% are singletons. Sequenced: PBMCs. Receptors originate from a man aged 45-65 years with head and neck cancer.

This rearrangement joins TRBV19 to TRBJ1-5, with D hard to call. Germline CDR1 LNHDA, CDR2 SQIVND (reference sequence). CDR3 size: 14 residues. V lost 7 bases to trimming and J lost 2 bases, with 12 bases between them. For the CDR3, the DNA is TGTGCCAGTACCCCGTGGGGAGGCAATCAGCCCCAGCATTTT. It is translated as CASTPWGGNQPQHF.

This clone came up once. The rearrangement joins TRBV6-2 or TRBV6-3 to TRBJ2-7; a weak D match, TRBD1 (5 bases). Germline values: CDR1 MNHEY, CDR2 SVGEGT. The CDR3 consists of 13 residues. V was shortened by 2 bases and J by 1 base, with 6 bases between the two germline ends. The CDR3, as DNA: TGTGCCAGCAGTTACCCAGGGTCCTACGAGCAGTACTTC. It is translated as CASSYPGSYEQYF.

For this clone: Other nucleotide sequences from this sample produce the same CDR3. V is TRBV7-2 and J is TRBJ1-1; D may be TRBD1 (5 bases). Germline CDR1 SGHTA, CDR2 FQGNSA. The CDR3 runs 14 residues. V dropped 4 bases and J dropped 3 bases, with 12 bases sitting between them. CDR3 sequence (DNA): TGTGCCAGCAGCTGGGGCCTAAGGGACACTGAAGCTTTCTTT. Encoded protein: CASSWGLRDTEAFF.

V gene TRBV2 combines with J gene TRBJ2-1; 10 positions match TRBD2. The CDR3 length is 15 residues. V was clipped by 5 bases and J by 6 bases; unmatched bases: 7. Germline-derived CDR1 and CDR2 are SNHLY and FYNNEI. CDR3 region: CASSPALAGVNEQFF. CDR3 bases: TGTGCCAGCAGTCCGGCCCTAGCGGGGGTCAATGAGCAGTTCTTC.

The chain uses TRBV5-1 and TRBJ2-1; TRBD1 aligns across 9 bases. The CDR3 length is 18 residues. In germline, CDR1 is SGHRS, CDR2 YFSETQ. The V gene end was trimmed by 4 bases and the J gene end by 3 bases; junction bases not matched to a gene: 14. The CDR3 loop reads CASSPLTGQGNIYNEQFF. CDR3 nucleotide sequence: TGCGCCAGCAGCCCTCTGACTGGACAGGGGAATATCTACAATGAGCAGTTCTTC.

The chain joins TRBV7-8 to TRBJ1-5, with D uncertain. This CDR3 spans 14 amino acids. Germline V gene sequence: CDR1 SGHVS, CDR2 FQNEAQ. The V end was cut by 5 bases, the J end by 6 bases, with 14 bases between. CDR3 loop: CASSAAGRAQPQHF. Here the CDR3 DNA reads TGTGCCAGCAGCGCCGCGGGGAGGGCTCAGCCCCAGCATTTT.

The V and J genes are TRBV6-2 or TRBV6-3 and TRBJ1-2, with D possibly TRBD1 on 5 matching bases. Trimming pared 5 bases from V and 2 bases from J, leaving 15 bases between. This CDR3 has 15 residues. Germline CDR1 MNHEY, CDR2 SVGEGT. CDR3 coding DNA: TGTGCCAGCAGTCCCTGGGACTTGCGGAACTATGGCTACACCTTC. The encoded protein is CASSPWDLRNYGYTF.

The chain couples TRBV3-1 (or the pseudogene TRBV3-2) to TRBJ2-1; unclear D gene. The germline V gene has CDR1 LGHDT and CDR2 YNNKEL (reference sequence). The CDR3 has 11 residues. Deletions cut 5 bases from V and 8 bases from J, with 7 bases between. CDR3 sequence: CASSLTDEQFF. The CDR3 DNA is TGTGCCAGCAGCTTGACCGATGAGCAGTTCTTC.

This chain uses TRBV5-6 with TRBJ2-5, with D tentatively TRBD2 (6 bases). The CDR3 has 13 amino acids. Trimming cost V 3 bases and J 1 base, with 7 bases left between them. Germline assignment: CDR1 SGHDT and CDR2 YYEEEE. CDR3 in amino acids: CASSWGLQETQYF. The DNA for the CDR3 is TGTGCCAGCAGCTGGGGACTCCAAGAGACCCAGTACTTC.

A remark on this clone: This specimen includes other DNA sequences encoding the same CDR3. The J gene is TRBJ2-5, the V gene TRBV15, with D maybe TRBD2 (5 bases). The CDR3 is 13 residues long. V lost 5 bases and J 5 bases, leaving 12 bases between the germline ends. The germline CDR1 and CDR2 sequences are LNHNV and YYDKDF (reference sequence). This CDR3 is CATSLGLGETQYF. The CDR3 nucleotides are TGTGCCACCAGCCTAGGACTCGGGGAGACCCAGTACTTC. Together with reference TRBV15 and TRBJ2-5, the CDR3 gives the full variable domain: DAMVIQNPRYQVTQFGKPVTLSCSQTLNHNVMYWYQQKSSQAPKLLFHYYDKDFNNEADTPDNFQSRRPNTSFCFLDIRSPGLGDTAMYLCATSLGLGETQYFGPGTRLLVL.

The chain links TRBV28 to TRBJ1-1, with a weak D call TRBD1 (5 bases). In germline, CDR1 is MDHEN, CDR2 SYDVKM. The CDR3 is made up of 14 amino acids. V lost 3 bases, J lost 0 bases, and 8 bases lay in between. The CDR3 spells CASSFDSMNTEAFF. CDR3 bases: TGTGCCAGCAGTTTCGACAGTATGAACACTGAAGCTTTCTTT.

V usage is TRBV30 and J usage is TRBJ2-1, with no clear D. V was clipped by 1 base and J by 4 bases, with 8 bases between them. This CDR3 region has 13 residues. Germline CDR1 reads GTSNPN; CDR2 reads SVGIG (reference sequence). Here the CDR3 DNA reads TGTGCCTGGAGTGGGGATAGGTACAATGAGCAGTTCTTC. This translates into CAWSGDRYNEQFF.

This clone is a singleton in its sample. This chain links TRBV11-2 with TRBJ1-2; a weak D match, TRBD1 (6 bases). V lost 5 bases and J lost 4, with 11 bases in between. The length of the CDR3 is 13 residues. The V gene's germline CDR1 is SGHAT and CDR2 FQNNGV. For the CDR3, the DNA is TGTGCCAGCAGCCTTGACAGGCGCTATGGCTACACCTTC. Its translation: CASSLDRRYGYTF.

The chain combines TRBV18 with TRBJ2-7; TRBD2 is a possible D gene (6 bases). The ends were cut back, 2 bases at V and 5 bases at J, with 10 bases in the middle. This CDR3 spans 13 amino acids. Germline CDR1 is KGHSH and CDR2 is LQKENI. The CDR3 region has the DNA TGTGCCAGCTCACCAATTAGCGGAGACGAGCAGTACTTC. Its protein product is CASSPISGDEQYF.

The V and J genes are TRBV10-1 and TRBJ1-1, with D uncertain. V gave up 1 base and J gave up 7 bases, with 13 bases separating them. This CDR3 contains 14 residues. From germline, CDR1 is WNHNN and CDR2 SYGVQD (reference sequence). The DNA of the CDR3 is TGCGCCAGCAGTGAGTGGCGTGGGTCCTATGAAGCTTTCTTT. Its translation is CASSEWRGSYEAFF.

V is TRBV12-3 or TRBV12-4 and J is TRBJ2-1; D unclear. Trimming cost V 3 bases and J 8 bases, with 11 bases left between them. CDR3 size: 13 residues. CDR3: CASSFSFGDEQFF. The CDR3 bases are TGTGCCAGCAGTTTCTCGTTTGGCGATGAGCAGTTCTTC.

The chain recombines TRBV27 with TRBJ1-5; D remains ambiguous. Looked up from germline, CDR1 is MNHEY and CDR2 is SMNVEV (reference sequence). This CDR3 is built from 13 residues. With 2 bases removed from V and 4 bases from J, the gap between germline ends came to 6 bases. The DNA for the CDR3 is TGTGCCAGCAGTTTACAAGGAAATCAGCCCCAGCATTTT. It yields the protein CASSLQGNQPQHF.

This sequence joins TRBV18 and TRBJ1-6; D ambiguous. V gave up 6 bases and J gave up 10 bases, with 16 bases separating them. In germline, CDR1 is KGHSH, CDR2 LQKENI. This CDR3 spans 14 amino acids. The CDR3 nucleotides are TGTGCCAGCTCCTCGACCGGCCGTGGGTCACCCCTCCACTTT. Its translation is CASSSTGRGSPLHF.

The V gene is TRBV28, the J gene TRBJ1-4; 7 bases agree with TRBD1. Looked up from germline, CDR1 is MDHEN and CDR2 is SYDVKM. The CDR3 is 17 amino acids. V gave up 4 bases and J gave up 6 bases; unmatched junction bases: 14. The CDR3 DNA follows: TGTGCCAGCAGTTCGTTGGACAGGCGGACTCGACATGAAAAACTGTTTTTT. This sequence encodes CASSSLDRRTRHEKLFF.

This chain connects TRBV5-1 to TRBJ2-5; 11 bases are shared with TRBD1. The CDR3 is made up of 16 amino acids. The ends lost 3 bases at V and 4 bases at J; junction bases unmatched: 8. In germline, CDR1 is SGHRS, CDR2 YFSETQ. Written as DNA, the CDR3 is TGCGCCAGCAGCTCCCGGACAGGGGGCGTCGGAGAGACCCAGTACTTC. It codes for CASSSRTGGVGETQYF.

The genes are TRBV5-1 and TRBJ2-5, with TRBD2 matching 7 bases. V was pared by 4 bases and J by 2 bases, with 8 bases of the junction left unmatched. CDR3 size: 15 residues. Looked up from germline, CDR1 is SGHRS and CDR2 is YFSETQ. The CDR3 protein is CASSLGAGRQETQYF. The CDR3 coding sequence is TGCGCCAGCAGCCTGGGAGCGGGGAGACAAGAGACCCAGTACTTC.

This chain joins TRBV7-8 and TRBJ1-2, with a weak D call TRBD1 (6 bases). The V gene lost 5 bases and the J gene lost 4 bases, with 14 bases spanning the gap. Germline V gene data show CDR1 as SGHVS and CDR2 as FQNEAQ. The CDR3 extends over 14 amino acids. This CDR3 is CASSPSDRSYGYTF. DNA for the CDR3: TGTGCCAGCAGCCCGTCGGACAGAAGCTATGGCTACACCTTC.